Following are 29 T cell receptor beta chains from one sample sequenced in a study of blood T cell repertoires in COVID-19. Method: immunoSEQ multiplex PCR; TCRdb's copy keeps in-frame clones and lacks some. The sample carries about 430,000 clones, roughly nine tenths recorded once. The specimen was PBMCs or T cells enriched from blood (not recorded which). The receptors were sampled from a man aged 30-40 years who had recovered from COVID-19.

V usage is TRBV11-2 and J usage is TRBJ2-7; 8 positions agree with TRBD1. Unmatched junction bases numbered 4, after V lost 2 bases and J lost 4 bases. This CDR3 is 14 amino acids long. The V gene's germline CDR1 is SGHAT and CDR2 FQNNGV. CDR3 coding DNA: TGTGCCAGCAGCTTACAGGGGGCGTCTTACGAGCAGTACTTC. This codes for CASSLQGASYEQYF.

As DNA, the CDR3 is TGTGCCAGCAGCGTCCTCCGGGGGGGGGTGACTAATGGCTACACCTTC. This codes for CASSVLRGGVTNGYTF. The V and J genes are TRBV7-9 and TRBJ1-2; tentative D call: TRBD1 (5 bases). V shed 5 bases and J shed 6 bases, with 22 bases lying between them. Germline assignment: CDR1 SEHNR and CDR2 FQNEAQ (reference sequence). CDR3 length: 16 residues. The full variable domain, with the rest looked up from reference TRBV7-9 and TRBJ1-2, is DTGVSQNPRHKITKRGQNVTFRCDPISEHNRLYWYRQTLGQGPEFLTYFQNEAQLEKSRLLSDRFSAERPKGSFSTLEIQRTEQGDSAMYLCASSVLRGGVTNGYTFGSGTRLTVV.

The V and J genes are TRBV5-4 and TRBJ2-1; 13 bases map to TRBD2. In germline, CDR1 is SGHNT, CDR2 YYREEE (reference sequence). J was trimmed by 4 bases and V by 4 bases; bases with no gene match: 5. There are 16 residues in the CDR3. The CDR3 bases are TGTGCCAGCAGCCCGAGGACTAGCGGGGGTTACAATGAGCAGTTCTTC. As protein: CASSPRTSGGYNEQFF.

The chain couples TRBV30 to TRBJ1-2, with TRBD1 matching over 12 bases. The CDR3 extends over 13 amino acids. J lost 7 bases, V lost 4 bases, and 4 bases had no gene match. Looked up from germline, CDR1 is GTSNPN and CDR2 is SVGIG (reference sequence). DNA for the CDR3: TGTGCCTGGAACCCGGGACAGGGGGCTGGCTACACCTTC. This gives the protein CAWNPGQGAGYTF.

The chain is built from TRBV5-1 and TRBJ2-1; TRBD2 is a possible D gene (5 bases). There are 16 residues in the CDR3. Trimming left V 4 bases short and J 0 bases short, with 14 bases between. Germline values: CDR1 SGHRS, CDR2 YFSETQ. CDR3 in amino acids: CASSPILGSSYNEQFF. CDR3 nucleotides: TGCGCCAGCAGCCCAATACTAGGGAGCTCCTACAATGAGCAGTTCTTC.

Comment on this clone: One junction end does not reproduce the germline sequence, and a read error may be involved. The J gene is TRBJ1-2, the V gene TRBV29-1; D gene uncertain. The CDR3 is 8 residues long. CDR1 and CDR2 (germline): SQVTM, ANQGSEA. CDR3 sequence reads: CSVSSGLF. DNA for the CDR3: TGCAGCGTTTCGTCGGGTCTTTTC.

The count of this clone is one. V usage is TRBV18 and J usage is TRBJ1-5; TRBD1 matches 8 bases. The germline gives CDR1 KGHSH, CDR2 LQKENI. The CDR3 consists of 14 residues. V lost 4 bases to trimming and J lost 3 bases; unmatched junction nucleotides: 2. Here the CDR3 DNA reads TGTGCCAGCTCACTGGACAGGGACAATCAGCCCCAGCATTTT. Translated, it gives CASSLDRDNQPQHF.

The V gene is TRBV16, the J gene TRBJ1-4; the D gene is possibly TRBD1 (6 bases). Trimming stripped 2 bases from V and 5 bases from J, with 12 bases between. The CDR3 has 15 amino acids. Germline V gene sequence: CDR1 KGHSY, CDR2 FQNENV. In DNA, the CDR3 is TGTGCCAGCAGCCAAGTCCCGAGGGGGAATGAAAAACTGTTTTTT. It translates to CASSQVPRGNEKLFF.

V and J are TRBV7-2 and TRBJ1-5; no clear D gene. The CDR3 is made up of 13 amino acids. Germline CDR1 SGHTA, CDR2 FQGNSA. V gave up 1 base and J gave up 6 bases, with 7 bases separating them. CDR3: CASSLGFGQPQHF. Written as DNA, the CDR3 is TGTGCCAGCAGCTTAGGGTTCGGTCAGCCCCAGCATTTT.

The chain carries TRBV27 and TRBJ2-7; D not resolved. The CDR3 loop spans 15 amino acids. V dropped 5 bases and J dropped 0 bases, with 14 bases sitting between them. Per germline, CDR1 MNHEY and CDR2 SMNVEV (reference sequence). CDR3: CASSHYLSSSYEQYF. The CDR3 DNA is TGTGCCAGCAGTCACTACCTCTCGAGCTCCTACGAGCAGTACTTC.

The chain joins TRBV7-9 to TRBJ1-1, with a tentative D call TRBD1 (5 bases). Germline values: CDR1 SEHNR, CDR2 FQNEAQ (reference sequence). V lost 5 bases to trimming and J lost 3 bases, with 16 bases between them. This CDR3 spans 15 amino acids. The CDR3 DNA follows: TGTGCCAGCAGCCCAGGGAAGGTTATCGACACTGAAGCTTTCTTT. This sequence encodes CASSPGKVIDTEAFF.

In its sample, this clone was seen a few times. The rearrangement links TRBV5-4 to TRBJ2-7; 7 nucleotides line up with TRBD1. The CDR3 is made up of 15 amino acids. The germline gives CDR1 SGHNT, CDR2 YYREEE (reference sequence). The V gene end was trimmed by 4 bases and the J gene end by 3 bases; junction bases not matched to a gene: 10. The CDR3 region is CASSTSGGHLYEQYF. The DNA of the CDR3 is TGTGCCAGCAGCACGTCAGGGGGTCACCTCTACGAGCAGTACTTC.

This rearrangement joins TRBV27 to TRBJ2-3, with 12 positions matching TRBD2. The CDR3 contains 15 residues. The V gene's germline CDR1 is MNHEY and CDR2 SMNVEV (reference sequence). V lost 2 bases, J lost 4 bases, and 1 base stayed unmatched. CDR3 bases: TGTGCCAGCAGTTTACTAGCGGGAGGGGCAGATACGCAGTATTTT. Residues: CASSLLAGGADTQYF.

In its sample, this clone was seen a few times. This rearrangement joins TRBV7-2 to TRBJ1-4, with 10 bases lining up with TRBD1. CDR1 SGHTA and CDR2 FQGNSA come from the germline V gene. This CDR3 has 15 amino acids. V shed 4 bases and J 5 bases; nucleotides not matched to a gene: 4. In DNA form, the CDR3 reads TGTGCCAGCAGCTCCAGACAGGGGGCAAATGAAAAACTGTTTTTT. Translation gives CASSSRQGANEKLFF.

This clone was seen once. This rearrangement joins TRBV27 to TRBJ1-2; D not certain. The V and J ends lost 5 bases and 0 bases respectively, with 7 bases between them. Germline lookup yields CDR1 MNHEY and CDR2 SMNVEV (reference sequence). This CDR3 is built from 13 residues. The CDR3 loop is CASSIGANYGYTF. In DNA form, the CDR3 reads TGTGCCAGCAGTATCGGGGCTAACTATGGCTACACCTTC.

The genes are TRBV10-2 and TRBJ2-3, with 7 bases that match TRBD2. V lost 4 bases to trimming and J lost 5 bases; unmatched junction nucleotides: 0. Germline CDR1 WSHSY, CDR2 SAAADI. The CDR3 spans 12 residues. The CDR3 loop reads CASSGGGDTQYF. As DNA, the CDR3 is TGCGCCAGCAGTGGGGGGGGAGATACGCAGTATTTT.

The V call is TRBV10-1, the J call TRBJ2-3; 10 positions match TRBD2. This CDR3 has 15 amino acids. Germline V lookup: CDR1 WNHNN, CDR2 SYGVQD (reference sequence). V gave up 6 bases and J gave up 1 base; unmatched junction bases: 4. The CDR3 loop reads CASRKTSGRTDTQYF. DNA of the CDR3: TGCGCCAGCAGGAAGACTAGCGGGCGCACAGATACGCAGTATTTT.

This clone was recorded once. The gene calls are TRBV12-3 or TRBV12-4 and TRBJ1-6, with 7 bases matching TRBD1. CDR3 length: 13 residues. Trimming removed 5 bases from V and 6 bases from J; junction bases left unmatched: 1. CDR3 DNA: TGTGCCAGCAGTACAGGGGTTAATTCACCCCTCCACTTT. Translated: CASSTGVNSPLHF.

The chain links TRBV5-1 to TRBJ2-3; TRBD1 is a possible D gene (6 bases). Germline V gene data show CDR1 as SGHRS and CDR2 as YFSETQ. The CDR3 has 15 residues. V lost 2 bases to trimming and J lost 6 bases, with 16 bases between them. The CDR3 loop is CASSFTRGIGDTQYF. DNA of the CDR3: TGCGCCAGCAGCTTTACTAGGGGGATAGGGGATACGCAGTATTTT.

The rearrangement links TRBV5-1 to TRBJ1-2, with D possibly TRBD1 on 5 matching bases. From germline, CDR1 is SGHRS and CDR2 YFSETQ. The CDR3 runs 13 residues. Trimming pared 0 bases from V and 4 bases from J, leaving 7 bases between. CDR3 in DNA: TGCGCCAGCAGCTTGGCGGGGGGCTATGGCTACACCTTC. Amino acid sequence: CASSLAGGYGYTF.

CDR3 amino acids: CASSQVNIDTEAFF. The CDR3 DNA is TGCGCCAGCAGCCAAGTAAACATTGACACTGAAGCTTTCTTT. The V and J genes are TRBV4-1 and TRBJ1-1; D is unresolved. Trimming left V 1 base short and J 3 bases short, with 9 bases between. The germline gives CDR1 MGHRA, CDR2 YSYEKL. This CDR3 comprises 14 residues.

V gene TRBV7-8 combines with J gene TRBJ2-1; TRBD2 matches at 8 bases. Germline-derived CDR1 and CDR2 are SGHVS and FQNEAQ. The CDR3 covers 17 residues. Germline trimming cut 5 bases from V and 4 bases from J; bases unmatched to any gene: 13. Written as DNA, the CDR3 is TGTGCCAGCAGCGCTCCCCTACGACTAGCGAGATACAATGAGCAGTTCTTC. It codes for CASSAPLRLARYNEQFF. Supplemented by reference TRBV7-8 and TRBJ2-1, the full variable domain reads GAGVSQSPRYKVAKRGQDVALRCDPISGHVSLFWYQQALGQGPEFLTYFQNEAQLDKSGLPSDRFFAERPEGSVSTLKIQRTQQEDSAVYLCASSAPLRLARYNEQFFGPGTRLTVL.

The chain employs TRBV5-1 and TRBJ1-6, with 11 bases that match TRBD1. The junction had 8 bases not matched to a gene; V was cut back by 0 bases and J by 9 bases. The CDR3 is 17 residues long. CDR1 and CDR2 from the germline V gene are SGHRS and YFSETQ. The CDR3 nucleotides read TGCGCCAGCAGCTTGGGCGCAGGGACAGGGGGTGCTTCACCCCTCCACTTT. This sequence encodes CASSLGAGTGGASPLHF.

The rearrangement uses TRBV11-2 and TRBJ2-3, with a weak D call TRBD1 (8 bases). The length of the CDR3 is 12 residues. V lost 8 bases and J lost 6, with 12 bases in between. Germline CDR1 reads SGHAT; CDR2 reads FQNNGV. In DNA, the CDR3 is TGTGCCAGCGGGAGGGACAGGGATACGCAGTATTTT. Translated, it gives CASGRDRDTQYF.

The chain carries TRBV6-5 and TRBJ2-2; maybe TRBD2 (5 bases). Germline CDR1 MNHEY, CDR2 SVGAGI. The CDR3 runs 14 residues. Trimming left V 2 bases short and J 7 bases short, with 11 bases between. The CDR3 protein is CASSYARDSGELFF. The CDR3 nucleotides read TGTGCCAGCAGTTACGCCCGGGATAGCGGGGAGCTGTTTTTT.

In this sample, this clone turned up a few times. V usage is TRBV7-3 and J usage is TRBJ1-6, with a weak D call TRBD1 (6 bases). The CDR3 spans 13 residues. Germline assignment: CDR1 SGHTA and CDR2 FQGTGA. Trimming cost V 4 bases and J 7 bases, with 8 bases left between them. The CDR3: CASSSQGNSPLHF. CDR3 DNA sequence: TGTGCCAGCAGCTCCCAGGGGAATTCACCCCTCCACTTT.

This clone was seen more than once but under ten times. V usage is TRBV3-1 (or the pseudogene TRBV3-2) and J usage is TRBJ2-1; D is perhaps TRBD1 (9 bases). V was trimmed by 4 bases and J by 6 bases, leaving 28 bases between them. The CDR3 runs to 19 residues. Germline CDR1 is LGHDT and CDR2 is YNNKEL (reference sequence). The CDR3 DNA reads as TGTGCCAGCAGCCCCTACGCGGGACAGGGCCTAGCGGGTTCCAATGAGCAGTTCTTC. Amino acids: CASSPYAGQGLAGSNEQFF.

This clone was observed a single time. This chain links TRBV7-9 with TRBJ1-2, with 9 nucleotides matching TRBD1. Germline loops: CDR1 SEHNR, CDR2 FQNEAQ (reference sequence). The V segment lost 6 bases and the J segment 4 bases; nucleotides outside the gene matches: 15. CDR3 length: 17 residues. In DNA form, the CDR3 reads TGTGCCAGCAGTCAAAACAACCCGACAGGGGGTATCTATGGCTACACCTTC. Protein: CASSQNNPTGGIYGYTF.

The rearrangement uses TRBV3-1 (or the pseudogene TRBV3-2) and TRBJ2-7; the D gene is possibly TRBD1 (5 bases). The CDR3 has 13 amino acids. CDR1 and CDR2 from the germline V gene are LGHDT and YNNKEL (reference sequence). The ends were cut back, 4 bases at V and 3 bases at J, with 10 bases in the middle. The CDR3 nucleotides read TGTGCCAGCAGCCCAAGGACAATCTACGAGCAGTACTTC. Translated, it gives CASSPRTIYEQYF.